Listed below are T cell receptor beta chains from one sample, sequenced in a study of identical twins. TCRdb re-derived calls from the 5' RACE reads in MiXCR, one entry per CDR3 protein. Seen here are some 96,000 distinct CDR3 sequences, under 7% observed once, and the top ten hold approximately 12%. Sequencing was carried out using memory T cells sorted from blood. All receptors come from a woman between 45 and 65 years old in good health. CDR3s include the opening cysteine and the closing phenylalanine or tryptophan. A D gene is named only where the DNA matches it firmly. Size tells how often a clone was seen (once, few, many) or the class of an expanded clone, and some rows leave it out.

abundance,j_gene,v_gene,d_gene,CDR3nt,CDR3aa
.,TRBJ2-6,TRBV5-1,TRBD2,TGCGCCAGCAGCCCGGGGCTAGCGGCGGCCAACGTCCTGACTTTC,CASSPGLAAANVLTF
.,TRBJ1-1,TRBV6-5,.,TGTGCCAGCAGCCGGGCCGGGAGGTCAAATACTTTCTTT,CASSRAGRSNTFF
many,TRBJ2-2,TRBV20-1,.,TGCAGTGCTAATCCCCCCTCGCGAGCCACCGGGGAGCTGTTTTTT,CSANPPSRATGELFF
.,TRBJ2-7,TRBV18,.,TGTGCCAGCTCACCACTTATCCGGGAGCGGTACGAGCAGTACTTC,CASSPLIRERYEQYF
many,TRBJ2-5,TRBV20-1,.,TGCAGTGCTTGGGGTCCGGGACAAGCAAACCAAGAGACCCAGTACTTC,CSAWGPGQANQETQYF
many,TRBJ1-5,TRBV30,.,TGTGCCTGGAGTCCGGGACCCGGCGATTCCCCCCAGCATTTT,CAWSPGPGDSPQHF
many,TRBJ1-1,TRBV20-1,.,TGCAGTGTCGGTTTGAACACTGAAGCTTTCTTT,CSVGLNTEAFF
many,TRBJ1-1,TRBV5-6,TRBD1,TGTGCCAGCAGCTCATTTCGGGACAGGGAAACTGAAGCTTTCTTT,CASSSFRDRETEAFF
many,TRBJ2-1,TRBV29-1,TRBD2,TGCAGCGTTGATCGGCGGACTAGCGGCTACAATGAGCAGTTCTTC,CSVDRRTSGYNEQFF
many,TRBJ1-2,TRBV11-2,TRBD1,TGTGCCAGCAGCCGGGGACAGGGAACCTATGGCTACACCTTC,CASSRGQGTYGYTF
many,TRBJ1-4,TRBV12-3/TRBV12-4,.,TGTGCCAGCAGTTCCGGATCAGAAGGACTGGATGAAAAACTGTTTTTT,CASSSGSEGLDEKLFF
few,TRBJ2-3,TRBV7-3,TRBD2,TGTGCCAGCAGCCCCCACCAGGGGCAATTAGCGGGAGTGACAGATACGCAGTATTTT,CASSPHQGQLAGVTDTQYF
many,TRBJ2-4,TRBV18,TRBD1,TGTGCCAGCTCACGACAGGGGAACATTCAGTACTTC,CASSRQGNIQYF
few,TRBJ2-3,TRBV25-1,.,TGTGCCAGCGAGGGTCCGAGCGGATACACAGATACGCAGTATTTT,CASEGPSGYTDTQYF
many,TRBJ2-5,TRBV5-6,.,TGTGCCAGCAGCTTGCGCAGGGTGGGTCAAGAGACCCAGTACTTC,CASSLRRVGQETQYF
.,TRBJ1-3,TRBV30,TRBD1,TGTGCCTGGAGTGTATACCAGGGGGAATCTGGAAACACCATATATTTT,CAWSVYQGESGNTIYF